Following are 31 T cell receptor beta chains from one sample sequenced in a study. MiXCR, applied by TCRdb to the 5' RACE reads, yields one record per CDR3 protein. Of over 40,000 distinct CDR3 sequences in the sample, approximately 28% were seen once. The material sequenced was tumor-infiltrating memory CD4+ T cells sorted from the breast tumor. Subset meaning: memory CD4+ T cells, CD4+CD45RO+CD25-. The source is a female donor with breast cancer.

Only a few counts were recorded for this clonotype. This chain joins TRBV24-1 and TRBJ2-1; 7 positions agree with TRBD2. V dropped 3 bases and J dropped 2; count of bases not matched to a gene: 6. The germline V gene encodes CDR1 KGHDR and CDR2 SFDVKD. The CDR3 has 16 residues. The CDR3 region has the DNA TGTGCCACCAGTGATACCTTAGCGGGTGCCTACAATGAGCAGTTCTTC. Translation gives CATSDTLAGAYNEQFF.

This chain links TRBV4-1 with TRBJ1-1; D unresolved. Germline V gene data show CDR1 as MGHRA and CDR2 as YSYEKL. The ends were cut back, 4 bases at V and 5 bases at J, with 11 bases in the middle. There are 13 residues in the CDR3. The CDR3 here is CASSPLGRTEAFF. The CDR3 DNA sequence: TGCGCCAGCAGCCCGCTGGGGAGAACTGAAGCTTTCTTT.

This clonotype was recorded once. The chain is built from TRBV7-9 and TRBJ2-1; 11 bases map to TRBD2. CDR1 and CDR2 from the germline V gene are SEHNR and FQNEAQ (reference sequence). V lost 2 bases to trimming and J lost 8 bases; unmatched junction nucleotides: 5. This CDR3 region has 15 residues. The CDR3 DNA reads as TGTGCCAGCAGCTTACTAGCGGGAGGATTAGATGAGCAGTTCTTC. It specifies CASSLLAGGLDEQFF.

This clonotype was counted between two and nine times. The chain recombines TRBV4-1 with TRBJ2-7, with 12 bases that match TRBD2. The CDR3 is 18 amino acids. Germline lookup yields CDR1 MGHRA and CDR2 YSYEKL. J gave up 4 bases and V 0 bases, and 10 bases lay outside the gene matches. The DNA of the CDR3 is TGCGCCAGCAGCCAAGAAAGCCAAAGTGGGACTAGCGGGTACGAGCAGTACTTC. Translation: CASSQESQSGTSGYEQYF.

Notes on this clonotype: This may arise from a read error, as a much more abundant clone is one base away. The gene calls are TRBV20-1 and TRBJ2-1; TRBD2 matches 11 bases. Trimming cost V 2 bases and J 3 bases; bases outside gene matches: 9. This CDR3 is 17 amino acids long. Per germline, CDR1 DFQATT and CDR2 SNEGSKA (reference sequence). DNA for the CDR3: TGCAGTGCTAGAAGGCCTAGCGGGGGGAACGACTACAATGAGCAGTTCTTC. This encodes CSARRPSGGNDYNEQFF.

This clonotype was counted between two and nine times. The chain joins TRBV20-1 to TRBJ2-5; tentative D call: TRBD2 (5 bases). The CDR3 extends over 15 amino acids. Germline V gene sequence: CDR1 DFQATT, CDR2 SNEGSKA (reference sequence). The germline V and J ends were trimmed by 3 bases and 0 bases, with 14 bases remaining between them. The DNA for the CDR3 is TGCAGTGCTAGTATCGCTAGCTTAGACCAAGAGACCCAGTACTTC. This encodes CSASIASLDQETQYF.

There are a few counts of this clonotype. The V call is TRBV6-5, the J call TRBJ1-6; no clear D. This CDR3 is 16 amino acids long. Germline lookup yields CDR1 MNHEY and CDR2 SVGAGI. Trimming removed 2 bases from V and 7 bases from J, with 15 bases in between. The chain's CDR3 is CASSYGGPLLNSPLHF. CDR3 in DNA: TGTGCCAGCAGTTACGGAGGTCCATTACTCAATTCACCCCTCCACTTT.

In this sample, this clonotype turned up a few times. The chain has TRBV4-2 and TRBJ1-6; D might be TRBD1 (5 bases). The CDR3 runs to 15 residues. Trimming took 2 bases from V and 3 from J, leaving 8 bases between them. Germline CDR1 LGHNA, CDR2 YNFKEQ. CDR3 loop: CASSQSQGYNSPLHF. The CDR3 DNA reads as TGTGCCAGCAGCCAAAGCCAGGGCTATAATTCACCCCTCCACTTT.

This clonotype was seen a handful of times. The chain employs TRBV30 and TRBJ1-5; no definite D call. The V end lost 2 bases, the J end lost 7 bases, and 12 bases lay between the germline ends. The CDR3 covers 13 residues. Germline V gene data show CDR1 as GTSNPN and CDR2 as SVGIG (reference sequence). The CDR3 here is CAWSISSRQPQHF. For the CDR3, the DNA is TGTGCCTGGAGTATTTCCAGTCGGCAGCCCCAGCATTTT.

This clonotype was seen more than once but under ten times. The chain employs TRBV28 and TRBJ2-7; 7 bases line up with TRBD2. The germline CDR1 and CDR2 sequences are MDHEN and SYDVKM. With V trimmed by 6 bases and J by 2 bases, 10 bases remained unmatched. The CDR3 is made up of 15 amino acids. The CDR3 DNA is TGTGCCAGCAGCCCTCTAGCGGCTACAACCTACGAGCAGTACTTC. Translating gives CASSPLAATTYEQYF.

The V call is TRBV5-1, the J call TRBJ2-2, with 9 bases fitting TRBD2. The CDR3 has 14 residues. The germline gives CDR1 SGHRS, CDR2 YFSETQ. J gave up 7 bases and V 4 bases, and 5 bases lay outside the gene matches. The CDR3 DNA sequence: TGCGCCAGCAGCCCGACTAGCGGAGGCGGGGAGCTGTTTTTT. This sequence encodes CASSPTSGGGELFF.

Comment on this clonotype: The junction and the germline gene differ at one end; a read error may be behind it. The chain couples TRBV7-2 to TRBJ2-5; 9 bases agree with TRBD2. CDR3 length: 16 residues. CDR1 SGHTA and CDR2 FQGNSA come from the germline V gene. The CDR3 loop is CVSSPRGRANQETQYF. CDR3 in DNA: TGTGTCAGCAGCCCCCGCGGGAGGGCAAACCAAGAGACCCAGTACTTC.

In regard to this clonotype: The CDR3 ends on some other residue instead of the conserved phenylalanine or tryptophan, so this is likely a read error. The chain joins TRBV3-1 to TRBJ2-3; D uncertain. Trimming stripped 0 bases from V and 5 bases from J, with 6 bases between. The CDR3 extends over 13 amino acids. CDR1 and CDR2 from the germline V gene are LGHDT and YNNKEL (reference sequence). The CDR3, as DNA: TGTGCCAGCAGCCAAGATCGTGGAGATACGCAGTATTCT. Protein product: CASSQDRGDTQYS.

The V gene is TRBV7-9, the J gene TRBJ2-7; tentative D call: TRBD1 (6 bases). CDR1 and CDR2 (germline): SEHNR, FQNEAQ (reference sequence). The CDR3 loop spans 17 amino acids. Trimming shortened V by 1 base and J by 2 bases, and 18 bases separated the two germline ends. This CDR3 is CASSLGAGLDSPYEQYF. Here the CDR3 DNA reads TGTGCCAGCAGCTTAGGCGCCGGTTTGGACAGCCCCTACGAGCAGTACTTC. Full variable domain (rest looked up from reference TRBV7-9 and TRBJ2-7): DTGVSQNPRHKITKRGQNVTFRCDPISEHNRLYWYRQTLGQGPEFLTYFQNEAQLEKSRLLSDRFSAERPKGSFSTLEIQRTEQGDSAMYLCASSLGAGLDSPYEQYFGPGTRLTVT.

DNA for the CDR3: TGCGCCAGCAGCGGAGGACAGGGGGCGCAGAGCTACACCTTC. Translated, it gives CASSGGQGAQSYTF. The gene calls are TRBV5-1 and TRBJ1-2; TRBD1 agrees at 11 bases. This CDR3 has 14 residues. Germline V gene data show CDR1 as SGHRS and CDR2 as YFSETQ. V shed 4 bases and J 9 bases; nucleotides not matched to a gene: 8.

This chain uses TRBV7-8 with TRBJ1-2; D is undetermined. There are 11 residues in the CDR3. Deletions cut 1 base from V and 6 bases from J, with 3 bases between. Germline V gene lookup returns CDR1 SGHVS and CDR2 FQNEAQ. CDR3 sequence: CASSLGDGYTF. The CDR3 DNA follows: TGTGCCAGCAGCTTAGGGGATGGCTACACCTTC. Full variable domain (remainder filled in from reference TRBV7-8 and TRBJ1-2): GAGVSQSPRYKVAKRGQDVALRCDPISGHVSLFWYQQALGQGPEFLTYFQNEAQLDKSGLPSDRFFAERPEGSVSTLKIQRTQQEDSAVYLCASSLGDGYTFGSGTRLTVV.

About this clonotype itself: Given a much more abundant clone one base away, this may be a read error. In DNA form, the CDR3 reads TGTGCCAGCAGCCAAATAGGGGGGTCTGAAGCTTTCTTT. Its translation is CASSQIGGSEAFF. The rearrangement links TRBV4-2 to TRBJ1-1; the D gene is possibly TRBD1 (6 bases). The CDR3 loop spans 13 amino acids. Germline lookup yields CDR1 LGHNA and CDR2 YNFKEQ. The V and J ends lost 2 bases and 6 bases respectively, with 10 bases between them.

The gene calls are TRBV20-1 and TRBJ1-4; no definite D call. Trimming left V 6 bases short and J 7 bases short, with 12 bases between. CDR1 DFQATT and CDR2 SNEGSKA come from the germline V gene (reference sequence). The CDR3 totals 12 residues. CDR3 DNA: TGCAGTGCGTCAGGAGAGGGTGAAAAACTGTTTTTT. Its translation is CSASGEGEKLFF.

This clonotype appeared a few times. Since the CDR3 does not end with the conserved phenylalanine or tryptophan, this likely comes from a read error. The rearrangement joins TRBV6-1 to TRBJ2-3, with 7 bases aligning to TRBD2. The CDR3 runs to 16 residues. Germline loops: CDR1 MNHNS, CDR2 SASEGT. Unmatched junction bases numbered 5, after V lost 2 bases and J lost 0 bases. The CDR3 sequence: CASSEWERDSTDTQYY. CDR3 in DNA: TGTGCCAGCAGTGAATGGGAGCGGGATAGCACAGATACGCAGTATTAT.

This clonotype came up many times. The CDR3 here is CASSLDSHTTDTQYF. DNA of the CDR3: TGCGCCAGCAGCTTGGATTCTCACACCACAGATACGCAGTATTTT. The chain combines TRBV5-1 with TRBJ2-3; D uncertain. CDR1 SGHRS and CDR2 YFSETQ come from the germline V gene. The V and J ends lost 0 bases and 2 bases respectively, with 10 bases between them. The CDR3 is 15 residues long.

This clonotype is a singleton in its sample. The CDR3 DNA reads as TGCGCCAGCAGCTCGGGAATGGGGAACACCGGGGAGCTGTTTTTT. Its protein is CASSSGMGNTGELFF. The chain carries TRBV5-1 and TRBJ2-2; perhaps TRBD2 as D (5 bases). The CDR3 length is 15 residues. Germline V gives CDR1 SGHRS, CDR2 YFSETQ. Trimming took 3 bases from V and 1 from J, leaving 10 bases between them.

This chain joins TRBV7-3 and TRBJ2-2; weak D call: TRBD1 (6 bases). The ends were cut back, 1 base at V and 2 bases at J, with 8 bases in the middle. The CDR3 spans 15 residues. Germline-derived CDR1 and CDR2 are SGHTA and FQGTGA. Written as DNA, the CDR3 is TGTGCCAGCAGCTTAAACAGGGACAACACCGGGGAGCTGTTTTTT. This translates into CASSLNRDNTGELFF.

V gene TRBV5-4 combines with J gene TRBJ1-2; 7 positions match TRBD1. The germline CDR1 and CDR2 sequences are SGHNT and YYREEE (reference sequence). Trimming cost V 0 bases and J 8 bases; bases outside gene matches: 7. This CDR3 comprises 14 residues. The CDR3: CASSLDTGVGGYTF. CDR3 in DNA: TGTGCCAGCAGCTTGGATACAGGGGTTGGGGGCTACACCTTC.

The chain joins TRBV6-6 to TRBJ2-7; D is unresolved. CDR1 MNHNY and CDR2 SVGAGI come from the germline V gene (reference sequence). The CDR3 runs 13 residues. Trimming shortened V by 4 bases and J by 0 bases, and 7 bases separated the two germline ends. The CDR3 DNA reads TGTGCCAGCAGTTTGGGGAACTCCTACGAGCAGTACTTC. Translated: CASSLGNSYEQYF.

This clonotype turned up a few times. This chain joins TRBV20-1 and TRBJ2-7, with 9 bases matching TRBD2. The CDR3 is 15 amino acids. Trimming at V came to 1 base and at J to 3 bases, leaving 7 bases not matched to a gene. Germline V gives CDR1 DFQATT, CDR2 SNEGSKA (reference sequence). CDR3 sequence (DNA): TGCAGTGCTAGAGTGGTGCTAGCGGGACTCTACGAGCAGTACTTC. The encoded protein is CSARVVLAGLYEQYF.

The V and J genes are TRBV5-4 and TRBJ2-2; no reliable D call. Between the trimmed V and J ends, which lost 1 base and 1 base, there was a span of 11 bases. Germline assignment: CDR1 SGHNT and CDR2 YYREEE (reference sequence). This CDR3 is built from 16 residues. DNA for the CDR3: TGTGCCAGCAGCTTGTTCTACGAAGAGAACACCGGGGAGCTGTTTTTT. Translated: CASSLFYEENTGELFF.

The rearrangement joins TRBV28 to TRBJ2-5, with 9 bases identical to TRBD2. The CDR3 covers 15 residues. V lost 4 bases, J lost 1 base, and 4 bases stayed unmatched. Looked up from germline, CDR1 is MDHEN and CDR2 is SYDVKM. The CDR3, as DNA: TGTGCCAGCAGTTCTGCGGGAGGGCCCCAAGAGACCCAGTACTTC. Its translation is CASSSAGGPQETQYF. The full variable domain, its missing parts supplied by reference TRBV28 and TRBJ2-5, is DVKVTQSSRYLVKRTGEKVFLECVQDMDHENMFWYRQDPGLGLRLIYFSYDVKMKEKGDIPEGYSVSREKKERFSLILESASTNQTSMYLCASSSAGGPQETQYFGPGTRLLVL.

This clonotype has only a few counts. This rearrangement joins TRBV7-2 to TRBJ2-1; 7 nucleotides line up with TRBD2. The CDR3 has 14 residues. Germline CDR1 and CDR2: SGHTA and FQGNSA. V gave up 6 bases and J gave up 10 bases; unmatched junction bases: 12. CDR3 in amino acids: CASRRRELSGEQFF. The CDR3 DNA sequence: TGTGCCAGCAGACGGCGGGAGTTGAGCGGAGAGCAGTTCTTC.

This clonotype has more than one count but fewer than ten. This chain uses TRBV7-8 with TRBJ2-7; possible D gene TRBD2, 5 bases. V dropped 5 bases and J dropped 5 bases, with 22 bases sitting between them. The germline gives CDR1 SGHVS, CDR2 FQNEAQ. The CDR3 is 16 residues long. The CDR3 region is CASSKGRGFGPDEQYF. The CDR3 DNA is TGTGCCAGCAGCAAAGGTCGGGGTTTCGGGCCTGACGAGCAGTACTTC.

The genes are TRBV10-3 and TRBJ1-5; D is uncertain. This CDR3 is 13 amino acids long. The germline V and J ends were trimmed by 7 bases and 3 bases, with 10 bases remaining between them. In germline, CDR1 is ENHRY, CDR2 SYGVKD. The CDR3 sequence is CAIMNSNNQPQHF. The CDR3, as DNA: TGTGCCATCATGAACAGTAACAATCAGCCCCAGCATTTT.

With respect to this clonotype: A read error may explain this, as a much larger clone is one base away. This chain joins TRBV20-1 and TRBJ1-2; TRBD1 might be the D (5 bases). Germline V CDR1 and CDR2: DFQATT, SNEGSKA (reference sequence). The CDR3 is 15 residues long. The CDR3 DNA reads as TGCAGTACTAGAGTGTGGGGCGGTCCTAACTATGGCTACACCTTC. Translation gives CSTRVWGGPNYGYTF.